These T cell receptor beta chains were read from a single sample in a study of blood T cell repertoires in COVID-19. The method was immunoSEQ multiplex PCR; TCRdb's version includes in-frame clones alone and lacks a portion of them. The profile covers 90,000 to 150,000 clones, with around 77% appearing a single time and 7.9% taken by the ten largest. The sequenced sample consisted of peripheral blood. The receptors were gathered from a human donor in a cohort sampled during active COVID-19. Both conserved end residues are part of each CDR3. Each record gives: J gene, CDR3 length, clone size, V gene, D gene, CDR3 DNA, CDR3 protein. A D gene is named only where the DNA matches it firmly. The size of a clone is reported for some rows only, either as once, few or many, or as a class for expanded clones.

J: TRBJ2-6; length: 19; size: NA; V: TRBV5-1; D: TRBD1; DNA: TGCGCCAGCAGCTTGAGACGGACAGGCCTTATCTCTGGGGCCAACGTCCTGACTTTC; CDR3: CASSLRRTGLISGANVLTF
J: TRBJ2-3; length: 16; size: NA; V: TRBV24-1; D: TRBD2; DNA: TGTGCCACCAGTGATTTCGGACTAGCAGCGACAGATACGCAGTATTTT; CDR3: CATSDFGLAATDTQYF
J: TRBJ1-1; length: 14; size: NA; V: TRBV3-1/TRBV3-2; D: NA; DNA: TGTGCCAGCAGCCGGGGGGGCAGAAACACTGAAGCTTTCTTT; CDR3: CASSRGGRNTEAFF
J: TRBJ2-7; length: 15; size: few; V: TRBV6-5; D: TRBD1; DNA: TGTGCCAGCAGTTACTCGGGACAGGGGCCCTACGAGCAGTACTTC; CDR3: CASSYSGQGPYEQYF
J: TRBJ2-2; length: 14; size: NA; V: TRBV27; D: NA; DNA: TGTGCCAGCAGACTGGGCCTCAACACCGGGGAGCTGTTTTTT; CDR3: CASRLGLNTGELFF
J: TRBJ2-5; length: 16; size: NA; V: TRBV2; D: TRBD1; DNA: TGTGCCAGCAGTGATCGGGCGACAGGGGTACAAGAGACCCAGTACTTC; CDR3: CASSDRATGVQETQYF
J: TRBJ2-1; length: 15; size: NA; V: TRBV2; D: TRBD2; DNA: TGTGCCAGCACTTATTCGCGGGGGGGATACAATGAGCAGTTCTTC; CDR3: CASTYSRGGYNEQFF
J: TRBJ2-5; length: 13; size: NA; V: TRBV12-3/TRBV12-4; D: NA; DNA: TGTGCCAGCAGTTTCCCAGGCCAAGAGACCCAGTACTTC; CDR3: CASSFPGQETQYF
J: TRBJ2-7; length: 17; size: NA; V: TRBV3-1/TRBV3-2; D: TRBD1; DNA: TGTGCCAGCAGCACGACCCAAGACAGGGGGCGATGGTACGAGCAGTACTTC; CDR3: CASSTTQDRGRWYEQYF
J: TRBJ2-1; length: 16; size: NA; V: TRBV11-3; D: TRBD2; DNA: TGTGCCAGCAGCTTAGAAAGCGGGGGGGCCTACAATGAGCAGTTCTTC; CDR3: CASSLESGGAYNEQFF
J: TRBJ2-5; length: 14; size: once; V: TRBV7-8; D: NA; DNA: TGTGCCAGCAGCCCTTTAGGAGGGAAGGAGACCCAGTACTTC; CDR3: CASSPLGGKETQYF
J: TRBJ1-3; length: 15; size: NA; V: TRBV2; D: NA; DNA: TGTGCCAGCAGTGTTGACAGGAGCTCTGGAAACACCATATATTTT; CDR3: CASSVDRSSGNTIYF
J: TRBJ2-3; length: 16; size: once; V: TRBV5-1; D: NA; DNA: TGCGCCAGCAGCCACATCGTGACAGGTGATACAGATACGCAGTATTTT; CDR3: CASSHIVTGDTDTQYF
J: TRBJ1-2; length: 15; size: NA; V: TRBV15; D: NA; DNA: TGTGCCACCAGCAGAGAAGGACAACCGAACTATGGCTACACCTTC; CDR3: CATSREGQPNYGYTF
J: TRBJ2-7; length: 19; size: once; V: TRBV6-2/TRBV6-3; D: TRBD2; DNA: TGTGCCAGCAGTTCCGGGACTGGGAGCGGGGGTACCCACTCCTACGAGCAGTACTTC; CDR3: CASSSGTGSGGTHSYEQYF
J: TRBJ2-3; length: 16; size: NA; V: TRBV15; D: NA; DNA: TGTGCCACCAGCAGAGATAGGCGTGGAGGCACAGATACGCAGTATTTT; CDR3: CATSRDRRGGTDTQYF
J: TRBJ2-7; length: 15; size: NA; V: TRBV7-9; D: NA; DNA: TGTGCCAGCAGCTCGGGGGGCGATAGCTCCTACGAGCAGTACTTC; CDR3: CASSSGGDSSYEQYF
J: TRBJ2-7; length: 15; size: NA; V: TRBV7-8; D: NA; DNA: TGTGCCAGCAGCACGGACATTACTGGCCCCTACGAGCAGTACTTC; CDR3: CASSTDITGPYEQYF
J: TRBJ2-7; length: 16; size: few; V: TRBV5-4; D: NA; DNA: TGTGCCAGCAGCGACTTCGGGGGAGACGGCCTCTACGAGCAGTACTTC; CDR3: CASSDFGGDGLYEQYF
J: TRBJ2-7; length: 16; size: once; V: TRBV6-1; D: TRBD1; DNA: TGTGCCAGCAGTGATGCGACAGGGTTTCAAGACTACGAGCAGTACTTC; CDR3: CASSDATGFQDYEQYF
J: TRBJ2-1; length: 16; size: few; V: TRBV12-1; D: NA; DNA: TGTGCCAGCAGCCTGTCGGTTTGGGGGGGCCGCAATGAGCAGTTCTTC; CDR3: CASSLSVWGGRNEQFF
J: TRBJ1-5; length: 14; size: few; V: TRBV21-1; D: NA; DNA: TGTGCCAGCAGCAACAGGGTCGTCGATCAGCCCCAGCATTTT; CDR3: CASSNRVVDQPQHF
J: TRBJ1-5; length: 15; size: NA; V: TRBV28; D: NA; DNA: TGTGCCAGCAGTTTGGGACAACTGGGCAATCAGCCCCAGCATTTT; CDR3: CASSLGQLGNQPQHF
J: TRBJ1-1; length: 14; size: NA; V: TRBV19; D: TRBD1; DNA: TGTGCCAGTGAGGACAGGGGGCCGGACACTGAAGCTTTCTTT; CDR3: CASEDRGPDTEAFF
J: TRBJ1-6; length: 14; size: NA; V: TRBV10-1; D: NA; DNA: TGCGCCAGCAGGGGACTCTTGGATAATTCACCCCTCCACTTT; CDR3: CASRGLLDNSPLHF
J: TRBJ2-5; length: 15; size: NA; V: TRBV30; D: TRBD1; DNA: TGTGCCTGGACCCCGGGACAGGCGGAGCAAGAGACCCAGTACTTC; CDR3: CAWTPGQAEQETQYF
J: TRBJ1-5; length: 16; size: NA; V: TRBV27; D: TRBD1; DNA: TGTGCCAGCAGTGGCCCGGGGACAGGGGAGTGGCAGCCCCAGCATTTT; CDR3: CASSGPGTGEWQPQHF
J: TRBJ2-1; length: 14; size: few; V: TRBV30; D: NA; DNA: TGTGCCTGGAGCCCTGCCTGGCTTACCTATGAGCAGTTCTTC; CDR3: CAWSPAWLTYEQFF
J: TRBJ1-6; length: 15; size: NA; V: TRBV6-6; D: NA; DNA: TGTGCCAGCAGTTACTCGGACCAGGGGCGTTCACCCCTCCACTTT; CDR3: CASSYSDQGRSPLHF
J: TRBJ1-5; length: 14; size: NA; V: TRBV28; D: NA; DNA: TGTGCCAGCAGTCCACAGGGCGTCTATCAGCCCCAGCATTTT; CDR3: CASSPQGVYQPQHF
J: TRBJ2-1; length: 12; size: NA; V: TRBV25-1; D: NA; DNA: TGTGCCAGCAGTGAGTGGAGCAATGAGCAGTTCTTC; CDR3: CASSEWSNEQFF
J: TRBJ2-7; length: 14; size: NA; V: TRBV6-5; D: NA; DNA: TGTGCCAGCAGTTACTCGGCGGGCGTGGACGAGCAGTACTTC; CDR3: CASSYSAGVDEQYF
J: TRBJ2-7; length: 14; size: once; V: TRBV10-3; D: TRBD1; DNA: TGTGCCATCAGCATTCCGGGACAGGACTACGAGCAGTACTTC; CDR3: CAISIPGQDYEQYF
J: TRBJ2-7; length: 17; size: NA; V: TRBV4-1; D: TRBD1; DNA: TGCGCCAGCAGCCAAGATCCCACAGGGGGTGTAACCTACGAGCAGTACTTC; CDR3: CASSQDPTGGVTYEQYF
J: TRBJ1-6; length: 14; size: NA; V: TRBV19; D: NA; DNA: TGTGCCAGTAGAATTCAGGGAGGGAATTCACCCCTCCACTTT; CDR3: CASRIQGGNSPLHF
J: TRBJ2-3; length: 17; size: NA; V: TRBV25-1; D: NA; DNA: TGTGCCAGCAGTGAATTGATGGCAGGGGTTTACACAGATACGCAGTATTTT; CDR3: CASSELMAGVYTDTQYF
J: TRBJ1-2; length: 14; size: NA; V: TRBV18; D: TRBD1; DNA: TGTGCCAGCTCGCTGCAGACAGGGGGCGGCGGCTACACCTTC; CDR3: CASSLQTGGGGYTF
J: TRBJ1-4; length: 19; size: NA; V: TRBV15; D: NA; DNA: TGTGCCACCAGCAGAGATCTCAATTTCGCCGCGGCGGCTAATGAAAAACTGTTTTTT; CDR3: CATSRDLNFAAAANEKLFF
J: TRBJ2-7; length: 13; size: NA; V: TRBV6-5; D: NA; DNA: TGTGCCAGCAGGTGGACATGGAATTACGAGCAGTACTTC; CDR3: CASRWTWNYEQYF
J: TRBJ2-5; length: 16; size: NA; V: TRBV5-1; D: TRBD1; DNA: TGCGCCAGCAGCTCCGGACAGGGCTTAGAGCAAGAGACCCAGTACTTC; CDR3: CASSSGQGLEQETQYF
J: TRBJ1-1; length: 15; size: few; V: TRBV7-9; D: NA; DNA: TGTGCCAGCAGCCGGGACACGGCGATGAACACTGAAGCTTTCTTT; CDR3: CASSRDTAMNTEAFF
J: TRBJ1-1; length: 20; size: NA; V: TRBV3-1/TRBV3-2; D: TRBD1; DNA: TGTGCCAGCAGCCAAGATCAATGGAGTGCGACAGGGACGTTATACACTGAAGCTTTCTTT; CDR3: CASSQDQWSATGTLYTEAFF
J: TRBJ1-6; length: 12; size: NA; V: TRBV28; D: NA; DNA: TGTGCCAGCAGTTTGAGGGATTCACCCCTCCACTTT; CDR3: CASSLRDSPLHF
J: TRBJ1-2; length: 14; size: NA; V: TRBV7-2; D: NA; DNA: TGTGCCAGCAGCCCCGCGGCGGGGGGGGGCGGCTACACCTTC; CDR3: CASSPAAGGGGYTF
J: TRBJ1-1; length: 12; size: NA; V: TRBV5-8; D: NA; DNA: TGTGCCAGCAGCTTGGCAGAAGCGGGGGGGACCTTT; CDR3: CASSLAEAGGTF
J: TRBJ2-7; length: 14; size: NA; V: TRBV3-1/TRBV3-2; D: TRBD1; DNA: TGTGCCAGCAGCTGGGGACAGGGGGCATACGAGCAGTACTTC; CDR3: CASSWGQGAYEQYF
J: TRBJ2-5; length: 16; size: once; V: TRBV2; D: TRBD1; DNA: TGTGCCAGCAGTGCCGGGACAGGGGGCTACCAAGAGACCCAGTACTTC; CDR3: CASSAGTGGYQETQYF
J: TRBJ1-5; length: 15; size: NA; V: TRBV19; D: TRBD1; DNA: TGTGCCAGTAAGGTGAGCAGGGGGTTCAATCAGCCCCAGCATTTT; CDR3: CASKVSRGFNQPQHF
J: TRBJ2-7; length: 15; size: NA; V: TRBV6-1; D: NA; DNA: TGTGCCAGCAGTGAAGGCTCCCTAAGACTATACGAGCAGTACTTC; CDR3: CASSEGSLRLYEQYF
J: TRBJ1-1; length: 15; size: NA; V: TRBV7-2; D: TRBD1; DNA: TGTGCCAGCAGCTTCTATTCCGGGGACAGCCTTGAAGCTTTCTTT; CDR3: CASSFYSGDSLEAFF
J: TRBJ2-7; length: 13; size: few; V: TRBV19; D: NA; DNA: TGTGCCAGTAGGGGCAGGGTTTCCTACGAGCAGTACTTC; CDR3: CASRGRVSYEQYF
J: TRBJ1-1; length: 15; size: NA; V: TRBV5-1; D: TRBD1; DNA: TGCGCCAGCAGCCCGGCGACAGGGGAGAACACTGAAGCTTTCTTT; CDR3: CASSPATGENTEAFF